Below are 29 T cell receptor beta chains sequenced from a single sample in a study of naive and memory T cell subsets. Study observations and caveats: Especially in CD8 cells, naive repertoires contained a few larger clonotypes, possibly CD45RA-re-expressing memory cells.

The beta constant-region primer was an equimolar mix of two oligonucleotides covering TRBC1 and TRBC2. The ligated cDNA underwent four PCR rounds using SP2 and nested alpha and beta constant-region primers. TCRdb processed the UMI-ligation and nested PCR reads anew with MiXCR; each CDR3 protein has one entry. The sample holds roughly 150,000 distinct CDR3 sequences, approximately 22% seen once. No antigen is known for these receptors. The sequenced sample consisted of naive CD4+ T cells from blood. These receptors originate from a human donor in good health.

This clonotype was seen only a few times. The V call is TRBV3-1, the J call TRBJ2-1; tentatively, D is TRBD2 (6 bases). Trimming pared 2 bases from V and 5 bases from J, leaving 13 bases between. The CDR3 is 15 amino acids. Germline CDR1 reads LGHDT; CDR2 reads YNNKEL (reference sequence). CDR3 residues: CASSQSRGLDNEQFF. The DNA of the CDR3 is TGTGCCAGCAGCCAAAGTCGGGGGTTGGACAATGAGCAGTTCTTC.

V gene TRBV7-9 combines with J gene TRBJ2-3; the D is unclear. Germline V gene sequence: CDR1 SEHNR, CDR2 FQNEAQ (reference sequence). The CDR3 runs to 13 residues. Deletions cut 5 bases from V and 3 bases from J, with 9 bases between. The CDR3 region is CASSPRATDTQYF. The CDR3 DNA is TGTGCCAGCAGCCCTAGAGCTACAGATACGCAGTATTTT.

The chain has TRBV4-3 and TRBJ2-3, with TRBD2 matching over 9 bases. The CDR3 runs 15 residues. CDR1 LGHNA and CDR2 YSLEER come from the germline V gene. V shed 2 bases and J 0 bases; nucleotides not matched to a gene: 0. The CDR3, as DNA: TGCGCCAGCAGCCAACTAGCGGGAAGCACAGATACGCAGTATTTT. It encodes CASSQLAGSTDTQYF.

The chain combines TRBV20-1 with TRBJ2-7; either TRBD1 or TRBD2 may supply D (5 bases each). The CDR3 has 14 residues. V lost 3 bases, J lost 2 bases, and 14 bases lay in between. Germline assignment: CDR1 DFQATT and CDR2 SNEGSKA (reference sequence). The CDR3 reads CSASRGVEPYEQYF. CDR3 DNA: TGCAGTGCTAGTAGGGGAGTTGAACCCTACGAGCAGTACTTC.

V gene TRBV5-1 combines with J gene TRBJ1-1, with D perhaps matching TRBD1 (5 bases). Trimming removed 4 bases at V and 4 bases at J, with 8 bases between. The CDR3 is 12 residues long. CDR1 and CDR2 (germline): SGHRS, YFSETQ. CDR3: CASSPGPTEAFF. As DNA, the CDR3 is TGCGCCAGCAGCCCAGGGCCCACTGAAGCTTTCTTT. Using reference TRBV5-1 and TRBJ1-1 for the parts outside the CDR3, the full variable domain is KAGVTQTPRYLIKTRGQQVTLSCSPISGHRSVSWYQQTPGQGLQFLFEYFSETQRNKGNFPGRFSGRQFSNSRSEMNVSTLELGDSALYLCASSPGPTEAFFGQGTRLTVV.

This clonotype occurred a few times. CDR3 amino acids: CASRRQGGTDTQYF. CDR3 DNA: TGTGCCTCACGGCGGCAGGGGGGCACAGATACGCAGTATTTT. The V call is TRBV12-3 or TRBV12-4, the J call TRBJ2-3, with TRBD1 matching 7 bases. Trimming took 11 bases from V and 1 from J; bases not matched to a gene: 9. CDR3 length: 14 amino acids.

The J gene is TRBJ2-1, the V gene TRBV7-2, with D perhaps matching TRBD1 (6 bases). Trimming left V 1 base short and J 5 bases short, with 15 bases between. CDR3 length: 16 residues. Germline V gives CDR1 SGHTA, CDR2 FQGNSA. The CDR3 loop is CASSLGLGTLNNEQFF. CDR3 nucleotide sequence: TGTGCCAGCAGCTTAGGGCTAGGGACACTAAACAATGAGCAGTTCTTC. The full variable domain, completed using reference TRBV7-2 and TRBJ2-1, is GAGVSQSPSNKVTEKGKDVELRCDPISGHTALYWYRQSLGQGLEFLIYFQGNSAPDKSGLPSDRFSAERTGGSVSTLTIQRTQQEDSAVYLCASSLGLGTLNNEQFFGPGTRLTVL.

J is TRBJ2-3 and V is TRBV24-1; D may be TRBD1 or TRBD2 (7 bases each). V was clipped by 4 bases and J by 3 bases, with 19 bases between them. Germline values: CDR1 KGHDR, CDR2 SFDVKD. This CDR3 region has 17 residues. The CDR3 sequence is CATSDTSGGGPTDTQYF. The CDR3 bases are TGTGCCACCAGTGACACATCAGGGGGAGGGCCAACAGATACGCAGTATTTT.

This chain joins TRBV5-5 and TRBJ2-7; D is uncertain. Germline values: CDR1 SGHKS, CDR2 YYEKEE (reference sequence). The CDR3 is made up of 14 amino acids. Trimming shortened V by 0 bases and J by 4 bases, and 11 bases separated the two germline ends. The CDR3, as DNA: TGTGCCAGCAGCTTGGCCCCCGGCGCATACGAGCAGTACTTC. Amino acid sequence: CASSLAPGAYEQYF. Using reference TRBV5-5 and TRBJ2-7 for the parts outside the CDR3, the full variable domain is DAGVTQSPTHLIKTRGQQVTLRCSPISGHKSVSWYQQVLGQGPQFIFQYYEKEERGRGNFPDRFSARQFPNYSSELNVNALLLGDSALYLCASSLAPGAYEQYFGPGTRLTVT.

This clonotype came up a few times. V gene TRBV30 combines with J gene TRBJ2-1; 13 nucleotides match TRBD2. CDR3 size: 17 residues. V shed 0 bases, J shed 8 bases, and the junction held 10 bases outside the gene matches. Germline values: CDR1 GTSNPN, CDR2 SVGIG (reference sequence). CDR3 sequence reads: CAWSVRTSGRDFHEQFF. DNA of the CDR3: TGTGCCTGGAGTGTACGCACTAGCGGGAGGGACTTCCATGAGCAGTTCTTC.

The chain recombines TRBV20-1 with TRBJ2-7; D uncertain. Trimming shortened V by 3 bases and J by 3 bases, and 15 bases separated the two germline ends. Germline V gene data show CDR1 as DFQATT and CDR2 as SNEGSKA (reference sequence). CDR3 length equals 14 residues. The chain's CDR3 is CSASAGRVFYEQYF. CDR3 DNA: TGCAGTGCTAGCGCCGGTCGCGTCTTCTACGAGCAGTACTTC.

V usage is TRBV7-6 and J usage is TRBJ2-2; no reliable D call. V lost 5 bases to trimming and J lost 6 bases, with 7 bases between them. The CDR3 has 12 amino acids. From germline, CDR1 is SGHVS and CDR2 FNYEAQ. For the CDR3, the DNA is TGTGCCAGCAGCCCCTTCCCCGGGGAGCTGTTTTTT. It translates to CASSPFPGELFF.

Points on this clonotype: Since a much larger clone is just one base distant, this may be a read error. The rearrangement links TRBV9 to TRBJ2-2; tentative D call: TRBD2 (6 bases). The CDR3 covers 15 residues. Germline lookup yields CDR1 SGDLS and CDR2 YYNGEE. The CDR3 region has the DNA TGTGCCAGCACCCCCCGGCTAGCGAGTACCGCGGAGCTGTTTTTT. Encoded protein: CASTPRLASTAELFF. Together with reference TRBV9 and TRBJ2-2, the CDR3 gives the full variable domain: DSGVTQTPKHLITATGQRVTLRCSPRSGDLSVYWYQQSLDQGLQFLIQYYNGEERAKGNILERFSAQQFPDLHSELNLSSLELGDSALYFCASTPRLASTAELFFGEGSRLTVL.

This clonotype was recorded a few times. This chain links TRBV27 with TRBJ1-5, with TRBD1 identical over 10 bases. The CDR3 is 17 residues long. Germline loops: CDR1 MNHEY, CDR2 SMNVEV (reference sequence). After removal of 5 bases from V and 2 bases from J, the junction contained 9 bases not matched to a gene. The DNA of the CDR3 is TGTGCCAGCAGTCAGACAGGGGGCGGTATCGGCAATCAGCCCCAGCATTTT. It yields the protein CASSQTGGGIGNQPQHF.

In its sample, this clonotype was seen once. The chain is built from TRBV7-2 and TRBJ1-5; D gene ambiguous. Germline V gene data show CDR1 as SGHTA and CDR2 as FQGNSA. V lost 3 bases and J lost 6, with 18 bases in between. The CDR3 has 16 residues. The CDR3 is CASSLIPGLSGQPQHF. CDR3 bases: TGTGCCAGCAGCTTGATTCCCGGACTCTCCGGTCAGCCCCAGCATTTT.

In DNA form, the CDR3 reads TGCGCCAGCAGCTTAGTCGGAGTGACTACCTACGAGCAGTACTTC. Translation gives CASSLVGVTTYEQYF. V usage is TRBV5-1 and J usage is TRBJ2-7; possible D gene TRBD2, 5 bases. This CDR3 contains 15 residues. Trimming left V 2 bases short and J 2 bases short, with 14 bases between. Germline loops: CDR1 SGHRS, CDR2 YFSETQ.

Note on this clonotype: A read error may be the cause here, since a much bigger clone is one base away. The rearrangement links TRBV5-4 to TRBJ2-1; the D gene is possibly TRBD2 (5 bases). The CDR3 has 14 amino acids. Germline CDR1 is SGHNT and CDR2 is YYREEE (reference sequence). V was pared by 5 bases and J by 10 bases, with 19 bases between. CDR3 in DNA: TGTGCCAGCAGTCTGGCGGGCGGTATAAAAGAGCAGTTCTTC. Encoded protein: CASSLAGGIKEQFF. The full variable domain, completed using reference TRBV5-4 and TRBJ2-1, is ETGVTQSPTHLIKTRGQQVTLRCSSQSGHNTVSWYQQALGQGPQFIFQYYREEENGRGNFPPRFSGLQFPNYSSELNVNALELDDSALYLCASSLAGGIKEQFFGPGTRLTVL.

This sequence joins TRBV18 and TRBJ2-7; 8 bases align to TRBD1. V was pared by 3 bases and J by 5 bases, with 12 bases of the junction left unmatched. The CDR3 has 16 amino acids. Germline V gene data show CDR1 as KGHSH and CDR2 as LQKENI. CDR3 protein: CASSPLQRTGSHEQYF. CDR3 sequence (DNA): TGTGCCAGCTCACCCCTCCAGAGGACAGGGTCCCACGAGCAGTACTTC.

This clonotype showed up just a few times. V gene TRBV5-6 combines with J gene TRBJ2-3; D not resolved. Per the germline V gene, CDR1 is SGHDT and CDR2 is YYEEEE. V lost 7 bases, J lost 7 bases, and 10 bases lay in between. This CDR3 is 11 amino acids long. The CDR3 protein is CASATVNTQYF. The CDR3 nucleotides read TGTGCCAGCGCTACCGTGAATACGCAGTATTTT.

This clonotype was detected a few times. This chain links TRBV28 with TRBJ2-5; D gene uncertain. CDR3 length: 12 amino acids. Looked up from germline, CDR1 is MDHEN and CDR2 is SYDVKM. Trimming removed 3 bases from V and 7 bases from J, with 9 bases in between. This CDR3 reads CASSFRSGTQYF. The DNA of the CDR3 is TGTGCCAGCAGTTTTAGATCAGGGACCCAGTACTTC.

This clonotype turned up a few times. The chain couples TRBV19 to TRBJ2-1; TRBD2 aligns across 15 bases. Germline V gene lookup returns CDR1 LNHDA and CDR2 SQIVND (reference sequence). This CDR3 has 15 residues. Losses at the gene ends were 7 bases for V and 6 bases for J; bases not matched to a gene: 4. The CDR3 region is CASKGLAGGFNEQFF. Here the CDR3 DNA reads TGTGCCAGTAAGGGACTAGCGGGAGGTTTCAATGAGCAGTTCTTC.

This clonotype was counted only a few times. The chain carries TRBV29-1 and TRBJ1-1; D not certain. The ends were cut back, 1 base at V and 7 bases at J, with 16 bases in the middle. The CDR3 contains 14 residues. The germline gives CDR1 SQVTM, CDR2 ANQGSEA. In nucleotides, the CDR3 is TGCAGCGTTGAAGGGTCCCGACACCAACATGAAGCTTTCTTT. Its protein product is CSVEGSRHQHEAFF.

This clonotype was counted many times. This chain links TRBV29-1 with TRBJ2-3; possible D gene TRBD2, 5 bases. In germline, CDR1 is SQVTM, CDR2 ANQGSEA. V lost 4 bases and J 9 bases, leaving 11 bases between the germline ends. The CDR3 has 11 amino acids. CDR3 in amino acids: CSVAGLETQYF. The CDR3 DNA reads TGCAGCGTTGCGGGGTTGGAGACGCAGTATTTT.

This clonotype was observed many times. The chain has TRBV6-5 and TRBJ2-1; 10 bases fit TRBD2. The CDR3 has 15 residues. The germline V gene encodes CDR1 MNHEY and CDR2 SVGAGI. J lost 5 bases, V lost 3 bases, and 4 bases had no gene match. The CDR3 sequence is CASSYSGLANNEQFF. CDR3 DNA: TGTGCCAGCAGTTATTCGGGACTAGCGAACAATGAGCAGTTCTTC.

This clonotype was counted a few times. In nucleotides, the CDR3 is TGCAGTGCGCGGGACAGAGATCAGCCCCAGCATTTT. Encoded protein: CSARDRDQPQHF. This rearrangement joins TRBV20-1 to TRBJ1-5; the match to TRBD1 covers 7 bases. The trim removed 6 bases at V and 5 bases at J, leaving 4 bases unmatched. CDR3 length: 12 amino acids. Germline values: CDR1 DFQATT, CDR2 SNEGSKA (reference sequence).

This clonotype was found many times. This chain uses TRBV20-1 with TRBJ2-7; D perhaps matches TRBD2 (5 bases). Trimming stripped 3 bases from V and 5 bases from J, with 14 bases between. The CDR3 extends over 13 amino acids. The germline CDR1 and CDR2 sequences are DFQATT and SNEGSKA (reference sequence). The CDR3 region has the DNA TGCAGTGCTAGTCCTCCAACGGGAAACGAGCAGTACTTC. Translation: CSASPPTGNEQYF.

This clonotype was seen repeatedly, ten times or more. This chain joins TRBV29-1 and TRBJ2-7; 8 nucleotides agree with TRBD1. Trimming removed 4 bases from V and 4 bases from J; junction bases left unmatched: 3. The germline CDR1 and CDR2 sequences are SQVTM and ANQGSEA. This CDR3 is 12 amino acids long. CDR3 DNA sequence: TGCAGCGTTGGGGGGACAGGATACGAGCAGTACTTC. It translates to CSVGGTGYEQYF.

This chain joins TRBV7-2 and TRBJ2-7, with 7 positions matching TRBD2. From germline, CDR1 is SGHTA and CDR2 FQGNSA. The CDR3 consists of 17 residues. V shed 0 bases, J shed 4 bases, and the junction held 12 bases outside the gene matches. CDR3 sequence: CASSLAPPSGVLYEQYF. The DNA for the CDR3 is TGTGCCAGCAGCTTAGCGCCGCCTAGCGGTGTACTATACGAGCAGTACTTC.

The J gene is TRBJ2-2, the V gene TRBV24-1; tentatively, D is TRBD1 or TRBD2 (5 bases each). V was cut by 2 bases and J by 5 bases, with 5 bases left in between. The CDR3 extends over 13 amino acids. From germline, CDR1 is KGHDR and CDR2 SFDVKD. DNA of the CDR3: TGTGCCACCAGTGATTGGGGGACCGGGGAGCTGTTTTTT. Translated: CATSDWGTGELFF.